These 28 T cell receptor beta chains originate from one sample sequenced in a study of T-cell reconstitution after alpha-beta-depleted transplantation in children. Preparation of the TCRbeta library used unique molecular identifiers. TCRdb used MiXCR to reprocess the PCR reads, holding one entry per CDR3 protein. The table lists about half a million distinct CDR3 sequences, roughly an eighth of them singletons. The sample was PBMCs from the stem cell graft donor, taken from the stem cell graft. The receptors derive from a human donor who donated a stem cell graft to a child with combined immunodeficiency.

The chain combines TRBV20-1 with TRBJ2-5, with TRBD2 identical over 7 bases. Germline loops: CDR1 DFQATT, CDR2 SNEGSKA (reference sequence). Trimming removed 6 bases from V and 5 bases from J; junction bases left unmatched: 6. The length of the CDR3 is 12 residues. For the CDR3, the DNA is TGCAGTGCCCAAACTAGCGTGGAGACCCAGTACTTC. This codes for CSAQTSVETQYF.

This clonotype was counted between two and nine times. The chain uses TRBV25-1 and TRBJ2-5, with D possibly TRBD2 on 6 matching bases. The CDR3 length is 15 residues. The V and J ends lost 8 bases and 1 base respectively, with 17 bases between them. Germline CDR1 is MGHDK and CDR2 is SYGVNS. The CDR3 sequence: CASQIPGLSQETQYF. The CDR3 DNA follows: TGTGCCAGCCAGATACCGGGACTCAGCCAAGAGACCCAGTACTTC.

In this sample, this clonotype turned up many times. The chain uses TRBV11-3 and TRBJ2-2; 10 nucleotides line up with TRBD1. V lost 5 bases to trimming and J lost 7 bases; unmatched junction nucleotides: 10. Germline-derived CDR1 and CDR2 are SGHNT and YENEEA. The CDR3 spans 16 residues. The CDR3 sequence is CASSDRTGGSYGELFF. CDR3 nucleotides: TGTGCCAGCAGCGACCGGACAGGGGGTAGCTACGGGGAGCTGTTTTTT.

J is TRBJ2-7 and V is TRBV6-2 or TRBV6-3, with 11 bases that match TRBD1. Trimming took 4 bases from V and 2 from J; bases not matched to a gene: 4. The CDR3 runs to 15 residues. The germline gives CDR1 MNHEY, CDR2 SVGEGT. CDR3 loop: CASSSWTGGPYEQYF. In DNA form, the CDR3 reads TGTGCCAGCAGTTCCTGGACAGGGGGCCCCTACGAGCAGTACTTC.

At least ten counts were recorded for this clonotype. V gene TRBV5-5 combines with J gene TRBJ2-2, with a tentative D call TRBD2 (6 bases). This CDR3 has 12 amino acids. Germline V lookup: CDR1 SGHKS, CDR2 YYEKEE (reference sequence). V lost 7 bases to trimming and J lost 7 bases, with 11 bases between them. The CDR3 coding sequence is TGTGCCAGCCAGGGAGGAGACGGGGAGCTGTTTTTT. It codes for CASQGGDGELFF. Full variable domain (missing parts from reference TRBV5-5 and TRBJ2-2): DAGVTQSPTHLIKTRGQQVTLRCSPISGHKSVSWYQQVLGQGPQFIFQYYEKEERGRGNFPDRFSARQFPNYSSELNVNALLLGDSALYLCASQGGDGELFFGEGSRLTVL.

This clonotype has ten or more counts. The chain joins TRBV4-3 to TRBJ2-3; TRBD2 aligns across 13 bases. CDR1 is LGHNA, CDR2 YSLEER, per germline. The J segment lost 2 bases and the V segment lost 3 bases, leaving 2 bases of the junction unmatched. CDR3 length equals 16 residues. Here the CDR3 reads CASSQTSGGSTDTQYF. DNA for the CDR3: TGCGCCAGCAGCCAGACTAGCGGGGGGTCCACAGATACGCAGTATTTT.

The chain combines TRBV27 with TRBJ2-5; D gene unclear. Germline CDR1 and CDR2: MNHEY and SMNVEV (reference sequence). V lost 2 bases and J lost 1, with 8 bases in between. The CDR3 sequence is 14 residues long. The CDR3 spells CASSLEYSQETQYF. DNA of the CDR3: TGTGCCAGCAGTTTAGAGTACTCCCAAGAGACCCAGTACTTC.

The rearrangement joins TRBV3-1 to TRBJ2-2; D might be TRBD2 (6 bases). V lost 3 bases, J lost 0 bases, and 14 bases lay in between. The length of the CDR3 is 17 residues. Germline loops: CDR1 LGHDT, CDR2 YNNKEL (reference sequence). The CDR3 sequence: CASSQGGLATNTGELFF. The CDR3, as DNA: TGTGCCAGCAGCCAGGGGGGTTTAGCGACGAACACCGGGGAGCTGTTTTTT.

This clonotype appeared a few times. The chain links TRBV15 to TRBJ2-1, with 9 bases that match TRBD2. This CDR3 spans 16 amino acids. Germline values: CDR1 LNHNV, CDR2 YYDKDF (reference sequence). V shed 4 bases and J 1 base; nucleotides not matched to a gene: 5. CDR3 residues: CATSKYSGGSYNEQFF. The CDR3, as DNA: TGTGCCACCAGCAAATATAGCGGGGGTTCCTACAATGAGCAGTTCTTC.

This clonotype was detected only a few times. The rearrangement uses TRBV5-1 and TRBJ2-4, with 13 bases that match TRBD2. The CDR3 contains 20 residues. Germline values: CDR1 SGHRS, CDR2 YFSETQ. The V and J ends lost 4 bases and 1 base, in that order; junction bases with no gene match: 14. DNA for the CDR3: TGCGCCAGCAGCCACCCCGGACTAGCGGGAGAACTGAAGGCCAAAAACATTCAGTACTTC. It encodes CASSHPGLAGELKAKNIQYF.

This clonotype was found a few times. The rearrangement joins TRBV11-2 to TRBJ2-3; TRBD2 aligns across 7 bases. The CDR3 extends over 15 amino acids. J lost 0 bases, V lost 5 bases, and 5 bases had no gene match. Germline V lookup: CDR1 SGHAT, CDR2 FQNNGV. In DNA form, the CDR3 reads TGTGCCAGCAGCCGCCGGGGGGTTAGCACAGATACGCAGTATTTT. Translated, it gives CASSRRGVSTDTQYF. Supplemented by reference TRBV11-2 and TRBJ2-3, the full variable domain reads EAGVAQSPRYKIIEKRQSVAFWCNPISGHATLYWYQQILGQGPKLLIQFQNNGVVDDSQLPKDRFSAERLKGVDSTLKIQPAKLEDSAVYLCASSRRGVSTDTQYFGPGTRLTVL.

This sequence joins TRBV6-1 and TRBJ2-3; TRBD1 or TRBD2 may be the D gene (5 bases each). Between the trimmed V and J ends, which lost 8 bases and 6 bases, there was a span of 21 bases. Germline V gene lookup returns CDR1 MNHNS and CDR2 SASEGT. CDR3 size: 15 residues. The CDR3 protein is CASLRRWDASDTQYF. The DNA for the CDR3 is TGTGCCAGCCTAAGAAGATGGGACGCCTCGGATACGCAGTATTTT.

There are many counts of this clonotype. The gene calls are TRBV5-1 and TRBJ2-1; no reliable D call. The CDR3 is made up of 14 amino acids. Germline CDR1 and CDR2: SGHRS and YFSETQ. V was clipped by 0 bases and J by 7 bases, with 11 bases between them. This chain's CDR3 is CASSLDDPRNEQFF. Here the CDR3 DNA reads TGCGCCAGCAGCTTGGACGACCCCAGGAATGAGCAGTTCTTC.

This clonotype showed up just a few times. The rearrangement uses TRBV27 and TRBJ2-5; TRBD1 agrees at 7 bases. Germline values: CDR1 MNHEY, CDR2 SMNVEV (reference sequence). The CDR3 runs to 13 residues. V lost 4 bases to trimming and J lost 7 bases; unmatched junction nucleotides: 6. CDR3: CASSSYRGGTQYF. CDR3 bases: TGTGCCAGCAGTTCGTACAGGGGTGGGACCCAGTACTTC.

With regard to this clonotype: This is likely a read error, given that the CDR3 carries no conserved phenylalanine or tryptophan at its end. The chain combines TRBV5-8 with TRBJ2-3; D ambiguous. V lost 2 bases and J lost 4, with 14 bases in between. The CDR3 consists of 15 residues. Looked up from germline, CDR1 is SGHTS and CDR2 is YDEGEE. The CDR3 DNA follows: TGTGCCAGCAGCTTTTTGCAGGAGCCCTCAGATACGCAGTATGTT. The encoded protein is CASSFLQEPSDTQYV.

This clonotype appeared a few times. This chain uses TRBV6-5 with TRBJ1-3; D remains unclear. Germline values: CDR1 MNHEY, CDR2 SVGAGI. The CDR3 covers 11 residues. Trimming removed 3 bases at V and 8 bases at J, with 5 bases between. The CDR3 sequence is CASSYMDTIYF. Here the CDR3 DNA reads TGTGCCAGCAGTTATATGGACACCATATATTTT.

This clonotype occurred many times. The J gene is TRBJ2-7, the V gene TRBV20-1, with TRBD2 matching 10 bases. CDR1 and CDR2 (germline): DFQATT, SNEGSKA (reference sequence). V trimming: 5 bases; J trimming: 4 bases; junction bases outside the gene matches: 11. The CDR3 covers 15 residues. CDR3 DNA: TGCAGTGCTCCTACTCTAGCGGGAGAGGGGTACGAGCAGTACTTC. The encoded protein is CSAPTLAGEGYEQYF.

This chain links TRBV9 with TRBJ2-3; 7 bases map to TRBD2. CDR1 is SGDLS and CDR2 is YYNGEE in the germline V gene. Trimming cost V 7 bases and J 2 bases; bases outside gene matches: 7. The CDR3 spans 14 residues. The CDR3 is CASGGAGYTDTQYF. CDR3 nucleotides: TGTGCCAGCGGGGGAGCGGGGTACACAGATACGCAGTATTTT.

The V gene is TRBV2, the J gene TRBJ2-3; D remains unclear. Trimming shortened V by 2 bases and J by 2 bases, and 8 bases separated the two germline ends. Germline V CDR1 and CDR2: SNHLY, FYNNEI. The CDR3 totals 14 residues. Here the CDR3 reads CASSEWAITDTQYF. As DNA, the CDR3 is TGTGCCAGCAGTGAATGGGCCATCACAGATACGCAGTATTTT.

The V gene is TRBV27, the J gene TRBJ1-1, with D hard to call. The CDR3 runs 15 residues. Per the germline V gene, CDR1 is MNHEY and CDR2 is SMNVEV (reference sequence). V lost 0 bases and J 0 bases, leaving 8 bases between the germline ends. The CDR3: CASSLSPALNTEAFF. Written as DNA, the CDR3 is TGTGCCAGCAGTTTATCCCCCGCTCTGAACACTGAAGCTTTCTTT.

This clonotype was seen more than once but under ten times. V gene TRBV5-1 combines with J gene TRBJ2-3; 9 positions agree with TRBD1. Looked up from germline, CDR1 is SGHRS and CDR2 is YFSETQ. V was clipped by 2 bases and J by 4 bases; unmatched bases: 5. The CDR3 is 15 residues long. The CDR3 protein is CASSFRGQGPDTQYF. The CDR3 nucleotides read TGCGCCAGCAGCTTCCGGGGACAGGGACCAGATACGCAGTATTTT.

This clonotype was picked up many times. V and J are TRBV21-1 and TRBJ2-1. TRBV21-1 is shown as a pseudogene. CDR3 length: 14 amino acids. The CDR3 region has the DNA TGTGCCAGCAGCAAGGACGGAGCTGGAAAGGAGCAGTTCTTC. It yields the protein CASSKDGAGKEQFF.

The chain combines TRBV7-8 with TRBJ2-7, with 10 nucleotides matching TRBD2. Trimming took 3 bases from V and 6 from J; bases not matched to a gene: 8. The germline V gene has CDR1 SGHVS and CDR2 FQNEAQ. The CDR3 runs to 15 residues. The CDR3 loop is CASSLASSGSFEQYF. The CDR3 coding sequence is TGTGCCAGCAGCTTGGCGTCTAGCGGGAGTTTCGAGCAGTACTTC.

The chain couples TRBV13 to TRBJ1-1; D might be TRBD1 (5 bases). Looked up from germline, CDR1 is PRHDT and CDR2 is FYEKMQ (reference sequence). V was cut by 5 bases and J by 3 bases, with 16 bases left in between. CDR3 length: 15 amino acids. The CDR3 sequence: CASSLRTPGDTEAFF. The CDR3 DNA is TGTGCCAGCAGCCTAAGGACACCGGGGGACACTGAAGCTTTCTTT. The complete variable domain, with remaining parts taken from reference TRBV13 and TRBJ1-1, reads AAGVIQSPRHLIKEKRETATLKCYPIPRHDTVYWYQQGPGQDPQFLISFYEKMQSDKGSIPDRFSAQQFSDYHSELNMSSLELGDSALYFCASSLRTPGDTEAFFGQGTRLTVV.

This clonotype came up many times. The chain combines TRBV6-1 with TRBJ1-2; 9 bases line up with TRBD1. Germline V gives CDR1 MNHNS, CDR2 SASEGT. V trimming: 5 bases; J trimming: 2 bases; junction bases outside the gene matches: 6. The CDR3 consists of 15 residues. CDR3 sequence reads: CASSQRQGENYGYTF. CDR3 coding DNA: TGTGCCAGCAGTCAAAGACAGGGGGAGAACTATGGCTACACCTTC.

J is TRBJ2-3 and V is TRBV18; perhaps TRBD1 as D (6 bases). V lost 6 bases and J lost 3, with 16 bases in between. Germline V CDR1 and CDR2: KGHSH, LQKENI. This CDR3 region has 15 residues. In DNA, the CDR3 is TGTGCCAGCTCCTCCTTAGCGCAGGGGACAGATACGCAGTATTTT. This codes for CASSSLAQGTDTQYF.

This clonotype was observed a handful of times. The CDR3: CATTHQRTGPCEQYF. The CDR3 bases are TGTGCCACCACCCACCAGAGGACAGGGCCGTGCGAGCAGTACTTC. V usage is TRBV24-1 and J usage is TRBJ2-7; 8 bases fit TRBD1. This CDR3 spans 15 amino acids. V trimming: 8 bases; J trimming: 6 bases; junction bases outside the gene matches: 14. Germline V gives CDR1 KGHDR, CDR2 SFDVKD.

The rearrangement uses TRBV25-1 and TRBJ1-5, with D possibly being TRBD1 (6 bases). Trimming left V 4 bases short and J 6 bases short, with 22 bases between. Looked up from germline, CDR1 is MGHDK and CDR2 is SYGVNS. The CDR3 runs to 17 residues. The CDR3 spells CASSARRRGSKSQPQHF. The CDR3 nucleotides are TGTGCCAGCAGTGCCCGGCGCAGGGGATCAAAAAGTCAGCCCCAGCATTTT.